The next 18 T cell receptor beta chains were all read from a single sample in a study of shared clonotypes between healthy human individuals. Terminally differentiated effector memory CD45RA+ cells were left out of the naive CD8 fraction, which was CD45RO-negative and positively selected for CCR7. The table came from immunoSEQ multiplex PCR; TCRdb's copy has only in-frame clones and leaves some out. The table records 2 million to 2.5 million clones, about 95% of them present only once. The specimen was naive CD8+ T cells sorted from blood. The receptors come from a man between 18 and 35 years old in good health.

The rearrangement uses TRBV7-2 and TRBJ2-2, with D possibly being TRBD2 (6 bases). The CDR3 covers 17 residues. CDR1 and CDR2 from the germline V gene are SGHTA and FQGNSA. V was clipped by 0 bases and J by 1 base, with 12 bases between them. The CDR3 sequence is CASSLAQEGLNTGELFF. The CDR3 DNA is TGTGCCAGCAGCTTAGCGCAGGAGGGACTGAACACCGGGGAGCTGTTTTTT.

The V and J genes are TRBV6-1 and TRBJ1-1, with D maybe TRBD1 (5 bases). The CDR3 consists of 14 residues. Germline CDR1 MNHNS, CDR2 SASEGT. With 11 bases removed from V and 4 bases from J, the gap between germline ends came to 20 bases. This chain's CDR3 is CAGDREHGSTEAFF. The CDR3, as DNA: TGTGCCGGGGACCGAGAACATGGTAGCACTGAAGCTTTCTTT.

CDR3 residues: CASSLLAGGNTEAFF. CDR3 sequence (DNA): TGTGCCAGCAGTTTATTAGCGGGAGGGAACACTGAAGCTTTCTTT. J is TRBJ1-1 and V is TRBV27, with no clear D. Trimming took 1 base from V and 1 from J, leaving 10 bases between them. The CDR3 sequence is 15 residues long. Germline V lookup: CDR1 MNHEY, CDR2 SMNVEV (reference sequence).

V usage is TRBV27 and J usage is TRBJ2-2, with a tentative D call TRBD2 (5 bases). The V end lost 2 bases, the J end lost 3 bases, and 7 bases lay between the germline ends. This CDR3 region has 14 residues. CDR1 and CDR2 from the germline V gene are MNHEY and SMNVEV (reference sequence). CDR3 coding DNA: TGTGCCAGCAGTTTAGCGGACTACACCGGGGAGCTGTTTTTT. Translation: CASSLADYTGELFF.

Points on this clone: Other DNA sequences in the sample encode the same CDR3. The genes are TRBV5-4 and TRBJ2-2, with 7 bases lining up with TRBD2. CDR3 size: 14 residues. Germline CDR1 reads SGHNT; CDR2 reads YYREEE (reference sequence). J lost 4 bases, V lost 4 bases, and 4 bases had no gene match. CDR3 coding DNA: TGTGCCAGCAGCCCGGGACTAAGCACCGGGGAGCTGTTTTTT. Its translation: CASSPGLSTGELFF.

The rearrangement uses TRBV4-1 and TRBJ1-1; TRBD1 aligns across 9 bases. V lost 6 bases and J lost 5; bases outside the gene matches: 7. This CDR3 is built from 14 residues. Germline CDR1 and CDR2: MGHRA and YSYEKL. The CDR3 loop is CASSQGQGLTEAFF. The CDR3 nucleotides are TGCGCCAGCAGTCAGGGACAGGGATTGACTGAAGCTTTCTTT.

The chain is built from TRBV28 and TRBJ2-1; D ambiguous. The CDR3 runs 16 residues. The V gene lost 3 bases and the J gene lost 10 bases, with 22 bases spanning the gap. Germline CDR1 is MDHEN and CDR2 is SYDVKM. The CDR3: CASSLGWAAPEDEQFF. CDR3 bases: TGTGCCAGCAGTTTGGGCTGGGCAGCTCCTGAGGACGAGCAGTTCTTC. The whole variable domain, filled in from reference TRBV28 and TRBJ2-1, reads DVKVTQSSRYLVKRTGEKVFLECVQDMDHENMFWYRQDPGLGLRLIYFSYDVKMKEKGDIPEGYSVSREKKERFSLILESASTNQTSMYLCASSLGWAAPEDEQFFGPGTRLTVL.

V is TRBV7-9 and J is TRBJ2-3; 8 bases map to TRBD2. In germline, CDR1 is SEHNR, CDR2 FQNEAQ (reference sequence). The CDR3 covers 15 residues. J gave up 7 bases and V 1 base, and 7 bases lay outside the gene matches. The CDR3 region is CASSLVGLGVHTQYF. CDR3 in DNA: TGTGCCAGCAGCTTAGTGGGACTAGGGGTACATACGCAGTATTTT.

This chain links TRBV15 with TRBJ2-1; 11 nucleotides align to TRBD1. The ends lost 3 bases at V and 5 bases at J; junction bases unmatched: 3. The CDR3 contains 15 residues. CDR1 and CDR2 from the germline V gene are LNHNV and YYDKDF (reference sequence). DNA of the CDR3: TGTGCCACCAGCAGTCCGGGACAGGGGGACAATGAGCAGTTCTTC. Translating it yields CATSSPGQGDNEQFF.

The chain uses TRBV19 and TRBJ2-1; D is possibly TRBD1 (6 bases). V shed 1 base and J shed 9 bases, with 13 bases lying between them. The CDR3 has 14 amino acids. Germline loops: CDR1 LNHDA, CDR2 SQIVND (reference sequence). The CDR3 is CASSIVPRGGEQFF. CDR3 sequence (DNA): TGTGCCAGTAGTATAGTTCCCAGGGGCGGTGAGCAGTTCTTC.

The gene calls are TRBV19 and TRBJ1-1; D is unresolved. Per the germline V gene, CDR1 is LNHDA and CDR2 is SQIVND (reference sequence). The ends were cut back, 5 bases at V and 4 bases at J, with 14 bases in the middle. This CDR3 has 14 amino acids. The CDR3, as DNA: TGTGCCAGTAGTGTCCAAAGTGGCAGCACTGAAGCTTTCTTT. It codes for CASSVQSGSTEAFF. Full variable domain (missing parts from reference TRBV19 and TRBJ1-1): DGGITQSPKYLFRKEGQNVTLSCEQNLNHDAMYWYRQDPGQGLRLIYYSQIVNDFQKGDIAEGYSVSREKKESFPLTVTSAQKNPTAFYLCASSVQSGSTEAFFGQGTRLTVV.

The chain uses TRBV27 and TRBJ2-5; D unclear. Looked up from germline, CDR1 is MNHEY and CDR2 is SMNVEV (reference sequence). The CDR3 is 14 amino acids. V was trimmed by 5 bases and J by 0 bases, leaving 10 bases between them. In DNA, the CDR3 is TGTGCCAGCAGTACCGGGTCATACCAAGAGACCCAGTACTTC. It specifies CASSTGSYQETQYF.

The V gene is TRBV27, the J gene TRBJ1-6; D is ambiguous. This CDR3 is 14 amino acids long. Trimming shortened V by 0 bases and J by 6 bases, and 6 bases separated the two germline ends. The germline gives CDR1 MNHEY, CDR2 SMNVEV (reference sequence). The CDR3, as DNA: TGTGCCAGCAGTTTATCACAGCTTAATTCACCCCTCCACTTT. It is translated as CASSLSQLNSPLHF.

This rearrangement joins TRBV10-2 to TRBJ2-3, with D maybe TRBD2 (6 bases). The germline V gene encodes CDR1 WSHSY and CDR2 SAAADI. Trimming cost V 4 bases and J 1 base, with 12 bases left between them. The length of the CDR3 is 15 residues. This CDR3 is CASSAQREGTDTQYF. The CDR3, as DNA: TGCGCCAGCAGTGCCCAGAGGGAGGGCACAGATACGCAGTATTTT.

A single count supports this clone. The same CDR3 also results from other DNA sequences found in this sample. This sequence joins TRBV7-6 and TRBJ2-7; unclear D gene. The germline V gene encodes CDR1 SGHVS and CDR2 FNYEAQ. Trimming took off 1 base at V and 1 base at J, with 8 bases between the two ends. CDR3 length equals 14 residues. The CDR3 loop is CASSLEAESYEQYF. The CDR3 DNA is TGTGCCAGCAGCTTAGAGGCGGAGTCCTACGAGCAGTACTTC.

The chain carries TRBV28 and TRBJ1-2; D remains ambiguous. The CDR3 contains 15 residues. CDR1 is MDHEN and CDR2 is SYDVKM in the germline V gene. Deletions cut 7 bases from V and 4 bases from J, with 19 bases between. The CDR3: CASTPTALSRYGYTF. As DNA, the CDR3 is TGTGCCAGCACACCCACAGCTTTAAGTCGCTATGGCTACACCTTC.

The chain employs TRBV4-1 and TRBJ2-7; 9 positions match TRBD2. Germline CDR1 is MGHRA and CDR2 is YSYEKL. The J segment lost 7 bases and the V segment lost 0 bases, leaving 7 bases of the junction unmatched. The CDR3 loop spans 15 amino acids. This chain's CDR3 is CASSQEGPSGTEQYF. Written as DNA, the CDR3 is TGCGCCAGCAGCCAAGAAGGGCCTAGCGGGACGGAGCAGTACTTC.

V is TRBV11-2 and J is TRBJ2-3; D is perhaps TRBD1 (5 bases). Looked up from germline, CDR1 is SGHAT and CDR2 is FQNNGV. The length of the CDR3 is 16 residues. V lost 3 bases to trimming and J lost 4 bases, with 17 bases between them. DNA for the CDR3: TGTGCCAGCAGCTTGGAAGGGCAGGGTGGCGCAGATACGCAGTATTTT. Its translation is CASSLEGQGGADTQYF.